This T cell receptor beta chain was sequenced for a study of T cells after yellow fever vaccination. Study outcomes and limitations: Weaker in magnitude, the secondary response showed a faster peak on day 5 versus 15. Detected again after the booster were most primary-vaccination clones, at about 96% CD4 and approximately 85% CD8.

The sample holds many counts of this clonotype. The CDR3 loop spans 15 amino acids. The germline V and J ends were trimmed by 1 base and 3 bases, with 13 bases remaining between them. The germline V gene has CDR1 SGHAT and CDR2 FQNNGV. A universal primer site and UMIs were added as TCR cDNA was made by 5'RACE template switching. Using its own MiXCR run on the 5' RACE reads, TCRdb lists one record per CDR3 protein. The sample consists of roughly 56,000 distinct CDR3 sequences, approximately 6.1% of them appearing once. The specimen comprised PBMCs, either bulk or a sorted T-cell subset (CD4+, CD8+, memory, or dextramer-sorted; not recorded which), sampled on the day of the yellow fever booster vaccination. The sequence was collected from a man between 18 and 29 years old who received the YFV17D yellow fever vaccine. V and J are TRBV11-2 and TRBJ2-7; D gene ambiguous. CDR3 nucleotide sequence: TGTGCCAGCAGCTTAGTGGCCTCGCAGATCTACGAGCAGTACTTC. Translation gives CASSLVASQIYEQYF.